This T cell receptor beta chain was profiled in a study of T cells in Graves' hyperthyroidism and ophthalmopathy. The definition of stable Graves' hyperthyroidism was no ophthalmopathy progression within 18 months. Hyperthyroidism had been newly diagnosed in patients aged 18 to 65, and its duration was under 2 months. Exclusion of patients followed from uncontrolled infection, other autoimmune disease, pregnancy or lactation. RNA transcripts provided the source from which TCR beta CDR3 regions were amplified. The HTBI primer set drove a first-round RT-PCR of the TCR CDR3. TCRdb called the multiplex PCR reads again in MiXCR, with one record for every CDR3 protein. The sample carries more than 450,000 distinct CDR3 sequences, 14% recorded once. Germline V gives CDR1 LGHDT, CDR2 YNNKEL (reference sequence). V lost 4 bases to trimming and J lost 6 bases; unmatched junction nucleotides: 17. The CDR3 covers 18 residues.

In its sample, this clonotype was seen many times. The V gene is TRBV3-1, the J gene TRBJ2-2; 7 bases match TRBD1. The source is a woman between 35 and 50 years old with Graves' hyperthyroidism. The sequencing sample was made of blood. CDR3 sequence (DNA): TGTGCCAGCAGCCCCCCGGAATGGAGAGCAGGGGGTGCCGGGGAGCTGTTTTTT. This encodes CASSPPEWRAGGAGELFF.